This is a list of T cell receptor beta chains from one sample in a study of T cells after yellow fever vaccination. TCRdb re-called the 5' RACE reads with MiXCR, one entry per CDR3 protein. The profile shows around 610,000 distinct CDR3 sequences, 13% of them singletons. Sequenced material: PBMCs, taken on the day of the yellow fever booster vaccination. The receptors derive from a man under 40 who received the YFV17D yellow fever vaccine. Both conserved end residues are part of each CDR3. The order of the fields is J gene, V gene, clone size, D gene, CDR3 protein, CDR3 DNA. D genes are given only for firm matches. Clone size is given for some rows only: seen once, a few or many times, or a class if the clone is expanded.

J gene: TRBJ2-1
V gene: TRBV6-2/TRBV6-3
clone size: few
D gene: TRBD2
CDR3 protein: CASRPGLAGAWGEQFF
CDR3 DNA: TGTGCCAGCAGGCCCGGACTAGCGGGGGCCTGGGGGGAGCAGTTCTTC

J gene: TRBJ2-5
V gene: TRBV12-3/TRBV12-4
clone size: .
D gene: .
CDR3 protein: CASSTVGGGGGTQYF
CDR3 DNA: TGTGCCAGCAGCACCGTCGGGGGCGGAGGCGGGACCCAGTACTTC

J gene: TRBJ2-1
V gene: TRBV20-1
clone size: .
D gene: .
CDR3 protein: CSAIDPTRQSYNEQFF
CDR3 DNA: TGCAGTGCTATCGACCCTACTCGACAGTCCTACAATGAGCAGTTCTTC

J gene: TRBJ2-2
V gene: TRBV12-3/TRBV12-4
clone size: few
D gene: .
CDR3 protein: CASSLSWGGELFF
CDR3 DNA: TGTGCCAGCAGTTTAAGTTGGGGCGGGGAGCTGTTTTTT

J gene: TRBJ2-5
V gene: TRBV12-3/TRBV12-4
clone size: .
D gene: .
CDR3 protein: CASRGGLETQYF
CDR3 DNA: TGTGCCAGCCGCGGGGGCCTGGAGACCCAGTACTTC

J gene: TRBJ2-2
V gene: TRBV5-6
clone size: few
D gene: TRBD2
CDR3 protein: CASRTSGYTGELFF
CDR3 DNA: TGTGCCAGCAGGACTAGCGGATACACCGGGGAGCTGTTTTTT

J gene: TRBJ2-1
V gene: TRBV10-3
clone size: .
D gene: TRBD2
CDR3 protein: CAISAGTSGEGKPYNEQFF
CDR3 DNA: TGTGCCATCAGTGCCGGGACTAGCGGGGAGGGAAAACCTTACAATGAGCAGTTCTTC

J gene: TRBJ2-2
V gene: TRBV9
clone size: .
D gene: .
CDR3 protein: CASSVVGETPGELFF
CDR3 DNA: TGTGCCAGCAGCGTAGTGGGTGAAACCCCCGGGGAGCTGTTTTTT

J gene: TRBJ2-1
V gene: TRBV6-1
clone size: .
D gene: .
CDR3 protein: CASSGPADREQFF
CDR3 DNA: TGTGCCAGCAGTGGGCCCGCAGACAGGGAGCAGTTCTTC

J gene: TRBJ1-3
V gene: TRBV30
clone size: .
D gene: .
CDR3 protein: CAWMGGSYSGNTIYF
CDR3 DNA: TGTGCCTGGATGGGGGGGTCCTACTCTGGAAACACCATATATTTT

J gene: TRBJ2-3
V gene: TRBV7-2
clone size: .
D gene: .
CDR3 protein: CASTGAHTQYF
CDR3 DNA: TGTGCCAGCACTGGGGCACATACGCAGTATTTT

J gene: TRBJ2-1
V gene: TRBV12-5
clone size: few
D gene: TRBD2
CDR3 protein: CASGLTSLHNEQFF
CDR3 DNA: TGTGCTAGTGGATTGACTAGCTTGCACAATGAGCAGTTCTTC

J gene: TRBJ1-1
V gene: TRBV6-4
clone size: few
D gene: TRBD1
CDR3 protein: CASSDILPGQGANTEAFF
CDR3 DNA: TGTGCCAGCAGTGACATACTACCGGGACAGGGGGCAAACACTGAAGCTTTCTTT

J gene: TRBJ2-1
V gene: TRBV12-3/TRBV12-4
clone size: .
D gene: TRBD2
CDR3 protein: CASRESGGTYNEQFF
CDR3 DNA: TGTGCCAGCAGGGAGTCCGGGGGGACCTACAATGAGCAGTTCTTC

J gene: TRBJ2-1
V gene: TRBV5-1
clone size: few
D gene: TRBD2
CDR3 protein: CATGTINNEQFF
CDR3 DNA: TGCGCCACCGGGACTATCAACAATGAGCAGTTCTTC

J gene: TRBJ2-1
V gene: TRBV12-3/TRBV12-4
clone size: .
D gene: TRBD2
CDR3 protein: CASRTGGSSNEQFF
CDR3 DNA: TGTGCCAGCAGAACGGGCGGGAGTAGCAATGAGCAGTTCTTC